The 5 T cell receptor beta chains below come from one sample, sequenced in a study of Ad26.COV2.S vaccination and SARS-CoV-2 variants. Libraries were prepared by immunoSEQ multiplex PCR; TCRdb keeps only in-frame clonotypes and omits some of them. The sample lists about 350,000 clones; 92% were seen once. Sequenced material: peripheral blood, taken after recovery from COVID-19. Every receptor here comes from a human donor who had recovered from COVID-19.

This clone appeared a single time. Other DNA variants within this sample encode the same CDR3. The chain uses TRBV5-1 and TRBJ2-1; 11 nucleotides align to TRBD1. This CDR3 has 14 residues. The germline V gene encodes CDR1 SGHRS and CDR2 YFSETQ. J was trimmed by 10 bases and V by 2 bases; bases with no gene match: 5. CDR3 nucleotide sequence: TGCGCCAGCAGCTTAGGACAGGGGGCAGGGGAGCAGTTCTTC. It codes for CASSLGQGAGEQFF.

The V call is TRBV9, the J call TRBJ1-2, with 7 positions matching TRBD1. Germline V gives CDR1 SGDLS, CDR2 YYNGEE. The CDR3 covers 16 residues. V trimming: 2 bases; J trimming: 5 bases; junction bases outside the gene matches: 12. CDR3 coding DNA: TGTGCCAGCAGCGTGCATCCGGGACAGCAGGTTTATGGCTACACCTTC. It encodes CASSVHPGQQVYGYTF. The whole variable domain, filled in from reference TRBV9 and TRBJ1-2, reads DSGVTQTPKHLITATGQRVTLRCSPRSGDLSVYWYQQSLDQGLQFLIQYYNGEERAKGNILERFSAQQFPDLHSELNLSSLELGDSALYFCASSVHPGQQVYGYTFGSGTRLTVV.

The CDR3 loop reads CASSLKQTGLIRGYTF. Here the CDR3 DNA reads TGTGCCAGCAGCCTTAAACAGACAGGGCTAATCCGGGGCTACACCTTC. J is TRBJ1-2 and V is TRBV2, with TRBD1 identical over 7 bases. CDR1 and CDR2 (germline): SNHLY, FYNNEI. This CDR3 contains 16 residues. After removal of 6 bases from V and 8 bases from J, the junction contained 18 bases not matched to a gene.

This rearrangement joins TRBV6-5 to TRBJ1-5; D gene uncertain. V lost 2 bases to trimming and J lost 4 bases, with 9 bases between them. Germline assignment: CDR1 MNHEY and CDR2 SVGAGI. The length of the CDR3 is 14 residues. The CDR3 bases are TGTGCCAGCAGTTACGGGCCGCTAAATCAGCCCCAGCATTTT. As protein: CASSYGPLNQPQHF.

The chain has TRBV3-1 (or the pseudogene TRBV3-2) and TRBJ1-6, with D perhaps matching TRBD1 (6 bases). The CDR3 sequence is 16 residues long. Trimming stripped 4 bases from V and 6 bases from J, with 16 bases between. Germline V gene sequence: CDR1 LGHDT, CDR2 YNNKEL (reference sequence). The chain's CDR3 is CASSPGLPGANSPLHF. The CDR3 DNA follows: TGTGCCAGCAGCCCAGGCCTGCCAGGGGCTAATTCACCCCTCCACTTT.